This is a list of T cell receptor beta chains from one sample in a study of CD8 T cells in Susac syndrome. From the immunoSEQ multiplex PCR reads, TCRdb called clonotypes with MiXCR, one entry per CDR3 protein. The sample lists about 120,000 distinct CDR3 sequences; roughly 92% were seen once. The source material was CD8+ T cells from PBMCs. The source is a human donor in good health. CDR3s include the opening cysteine and the closing phenylalanine or tryptophan. The order of the fields is J gene, clone size, D gene, V gene, CDR3 protein, CDR3 DNA. A D gene is named only where the DNA matches it firmly. Clone size, where shown, is once, few, many, or a class for clones that have expanded.

>TRBJ2-3|-|-|TRBV18
CASSREQEWDTQYF
TGTGCCAGCTCCCGAGAGCAGGAATGGGATACGCAGTATTTT
>TRBJ2-1|-|TRBD2|TRBV30
CAWSRVAGGLEQFF
TGTGCCTGGAGTCGAGTAGCGGGAGGATTAGAGCAGTTCTTC
>TRBJ2-7|-|-|TRBV7-6
CASSPDDGPGSHEQYF
TGTGCCAGCAGCCCAGACGACGGGCCCGGGTCTCACGAGCAGTACTTC
>TRBJ1-2|-|TRBD1|TRBV5-1
CASTRDRTAYGYTF
TGCGCCAGCACCAGGGACAGGACCGCCTATGGCTACACCTTC
>TRBJ1-5|once|TRBD1|TRBV27
CASDQWDRRNQPQHF
TGTGCCAGTGACCAGTGGGACAGACGTAATCAGCCCCAGCATTTT
>TRBJ1-1|once|-|TRBV19
CASLPRESTEAFF
TGTGCCAGCCTTCCCAGGGAATCGACTGAAGCTTTCTTT
>TRBJ2-3|-|TRBD2|TRBV5-1
CASSLGPSGDLSDTQYF
TGCGCCAGCAGCTTGGGTCCTAGCGGGGATTTATCAGATACGCAGTATTTT
>TRBJ2-1|-|-|TRBV4-3
CASSQESTSRQFF
TGCGCCAGCAGCCAAGAAAGTACTAGCAGGCAGTTCTTC
>TRBJ1-1|-|TRBD1|TRBV20-1
CSATQGAVTEAFF
TGCAGTGCTACCCAGGGGGCTGTGACTGAAGCTTTCTTT
>TRBJ2-2|-|TRBD1|TRBV6-1
CASRDRGRAGELFF
TGTGCCAGCCGGGACAGGGGACGCGCCGGGGAGCTGTTTTTT
>TRBJ1-1|-|-|TRBV13
CASSFSGGRGSNTEAFF
TGTGCCAGCAGCTTCTCGGGTGGCAGGGGATCGAACACTGAAGCTTTCTTT
>TRBJ2-1|-|TRBD2|TRBV3-1
CASSQLITRLASYNEQFF
TGTGCCAGCAGCCAACTGATTACGAGACTAGCTTCCTACAATGAGCAGTTCTTC
>TRBJ2-3|-|TRBD2|TRBV4-1
CASSQFGLAPTDTQYF
TGCGCCAGCAGCCAATTTGGACTAGCCCCGACAGATACGCAGTATTTT
>TRBJ2-3|-|-|TRBV10-3
CAISEGPGTDTQYF
TGTGCCATCAGTGAGGGCCCCGGGACAGATACGCAGTATTTT
>TRBJ2-3|once|TRBD2|TRBV5-6
CASSHSGDTDTQYF
TGTGCCAGCAGCCATAGCGGGGACACAGATACGCAGTATTTT
>TRBJ1-4|once|-|TRBV2
CASRYNRLLATNEKLFF
TGTGCCAGCCGCTACAACCGGCTCCTTGCAACTAATGAAAAACTGTTTTTT
>TRBJ1-5|-|-|TRBV7-3
CASSRMVGAEGPQHF
TGTGCCAGCAGCCGTATGGTGGGGGCGGAGGGGCCCCAGCATTTT
>TRBJ2-5|-|TRBD1|TRBV20-1
CSARPGQGISETQYF
TGCAGTGCTAGACCGGGACAGGGTATATCCGAGACCCAGTACTTC
>TRBJ2-5|-|TRBD2|TRBV20-1
CSAPPLAGVETQYF
TGCAGTGCTCCCCCCCTAGCGGGGGTTGAGACCCAGTACTTC
>TRBJ2-2|-|TRBD1|TRBV5-1
CASSSSAGTGPRAGTGELFF
TGCGCCAGCAGCTCCTCGGCAGGGACAGGACCCCGGGCGGGCACCGGGGAGCTGTTTTTT
>TRBJ2-7|-|TRBD2|TRBV6-2/TRBV6-3
CASRPGGGAEQYF
TGTGCCAGCAGACCCGGGGGAGGGGCCGAGCAGTACTTC
>TRBJ1-1|-|-|TRBV7-9
CASSFRALGAFF
TGTGCCAGCAGCTTTAGGGCCCTTGGAGCTTTCTTT
>TRBJ1-5|-|TRBD1|TRBV6-2/TRBV6-3
CASSNPVRQGWNSNQPQHF
TGTGCCAGCAGTAACCCCGTCAGACAGGGTTGGAATAGCAATCAGCCCCAGCATTTT
>TRBJ2-7|-|-|TRBV7-2
CASSPDTTTYEQYF
TGTGCCAGCAGTCCAGACACCACAACCTACGAGCAGTACTTC
>TRBJ2-5|-|-|TRBV7-7
CASSLVGGPGAKETQYF
TGTGCTAGCAGCTTAGTAGGTGGGCCAGGGGCTAAAGAGACCCAGTACTTC
>TRBJ1-2|once|-|TRBV29-1
CSVRTRLANYGYTF
TGCAGCGTGAGGACCAGGTTAGCTAACTATGGCTACACCTTC
>TRBJ1-2|-|-|TRBV6-1
CASTEAGQANRRGGYTF
TGTGCCAGCACCGAGGCTGGACAAGCCAACCGGAGGGGTGGCTACACCTTC
>TRBJ2-1|-|-|TRBV5-1
CASRTGTTSYNEQFF
TGCGCCAGCAGAACCGGGACAACCTCCTACAATGAGCAGTTCTTC
>TRBJ2-7|-|-|TRBV19
CASSSDPLEQYF
TGTGCCAGTAGTTCGGACCCCCTCGAGCAGTACTTC
>TRBJ1-6|-|-|TRBV20-1
CSARALPLGNSPLHF
TGCAGTGCGAGAGCCCTACCTTTAGGGAATTCACCCCTCCACTTT
>TRBJ1-1|-|-|TRBV2
CASDEGALNTEAFF
TGTGCCAGCGACGAAGGGGCGCTGAACACTGAAGCTTTCTTT
>TRBJ2-1|-|TRBD2|TRBV27
CASSKTSGNEQFF
TGTGCCAGCAGTAAGACTAGCGGTAATGAGCAGTTCTTC
>TRBJ2-3|-|TRBD2|TRBV6-5
CASRRSGGSTDTQYF
TGTGCCAGCCGCCGTAGCGGGGGAAGCACAGATACGCAGTATTTT
>TRBJ1-2|once|-|TRBV20-1
CSARGGGEYGYTF
TGCAGTGCCCGAGGAGGGGGTGAATATGGCTACACCTTC
>TRBJ2-6|-|-|TRBV5-6
CASSEGVAGANVLTF
TGTGCCAGCAGTGAGGGGGTAGCTGGGGCCAACGTCCTGACTTTC
>TRBJ1-3|-|-|TRBV5-1
CASSFQNSATYSGNTIYF
TGCGCCAGCAGCTTCCAAAACTCGGCGACATATTCTGGAAACACCATATATTTT
>TRBJ2-7|-|TRBD2|TRBV12-3/TRBV12-4
CASSFSGRAHEQYF
TGTGCCAGCAGTTTTAGCGGGAGGGCCCACGAGCAGTACTTC
>TRBJ1-2|-|-|TRBV7-8
CASSFPEAGGEDGYTF
TGTGCCAGCAGCTTTCCGGAGGCTGGTGGGGAGGATGGCTACACCTTC
>TRBJ1-1|-|-|TRBV6-4
CASSDSNRAFF
TGTGCCAGCAGTGACTCGAATCGAGCTTTCTTT
>TRBJ1-1|once|-|TRBV15
CATSRDKGVEAFF
TGTGCCACCAGCAGAGATAAAGGAGTTGAAGCTTTCTTT
>TRBJ1-6|-|-|TRBV20-1
CSARNRQASPYNSPLHF
TGCAGTGCTAGAAATCGACAGGCAAGCCCCTATAATTCACCCCTCCACTTT
>TRBJ2-3|-|-|TRBV5-6
CASSLGGGSDTQYF
TGTGCCAGCAGCTTGGGCGGGGGCTCTGATACGCAGTATTTT
>TRBJ1-4|-|-|TRBV11-2
CASSLDRSGLPGINQKLFF
TGTGCCAGCAGCTTAGATCGGTCTGGATTACCTGGGATTAATCAAAAACTGTTTTTT
>TRBJ2-1|-|-|TRBV5-4
CASSFRGSSYNEQFF
TGTGCCAGCAGCTTCCGGGGGAGCTCCTACAATGAGCAGTTCTTC
>TRBJ2-5|-|TRBD2|TRBV6-2/TRBV6-3
CASSYPLAGMRETQYF
TGTGCCAGCAGTTACCCCCTAGCGGGGATGAGAGAGACCCAGTACTTC
>TRBJ1-1|-|-|TRBV7-9
CASSFEGRDTEAFF
TGTGCCAGCAGCTTCGAGGGGAGGGACACTGAAGCTTTCTTT
>TRBJ2-7|-|TRBD1|TRBV10-3
CAILTGTAPYEQYF
TGTGCCATTTTAACCGGGACAGCGCCCTACGAGCAGTACTTC
>TRBJ2-7|-|-|TRBV7-9
CASSLNQSPHEQYF
TGTGCCAGCAGCTTAAATCAGTCCCCCCACGAGCAGTACTTC
>TRBJ1-6|-|-|TRBV7-8
CASSGSPWWTLHF
TGTGCCAGCAGTGGCAGCCCGTGGTGGACCCTCCACTTT
>TRBJ2-7|-|TRBD1|TRBV19
CATSGTGFYEQYF
TGTGCCACCTCCGGGACAGGCTTTTACGAGCAGTACTTC
>TRBJ1-5|-|-|TRBV12-3/TRBV12-4
CASSLGGWGNQPQHF
TGTGCCAGCAGTTTAGGCGGCTGGGGCAATCAGCCCCAGCATTTT
>TRBJ1-1|-|-|TRBV28
CASTLWWGSSTEAFF
TGTGCCAGCACCTTATGGTGGGGTTCCTCCACTGAAGCTTTCTTT
>TRBJ1-1|-|-|TRBV6-2/TRBV6-3
CASSYTGRHEAFF
TGTGCCAGCAGTTACACCGGGAGGCACGAAGCTTTCTTT
>TRBJ2-5|-|TRBD1|TRBV6-5
CASRRDRGLWETQYF
TGTGCCAGCAGACGCGACAGGGGCCTCTGGGAGACCCAGTACTTC
>TRBJ2-5|-|-|TRBV29-1
CSGGPSETQYF
TGCAGCGGCGGTCCCTCCGAGACCCAGTACTTC
>TRBJ2-7|-|-|TRBV5-1
CASSQALGVTYEQYF
TGCGCCAGCAGCCAAGCCCTGGGAGTAACCTACGAGCAGTACTTC
>TRBJ2-1|once|-|TRBV4-1
CASSQDPPGSSYNEQFF
TGCGCCAGCAGCCAAGATCCCCCAGGGAGCTCCTACAATGAGCAGTTCTTC
>TRBJ2-1|-|TRBD2|TRBV29-1
CSVEERGGKDNEQFF
TGCAGCGTTGAAGAGCGGGGGGGAAAAGACAATGAGCAGTTCTTC
>TRBJ1-1|-|TRBD1|TRBV7-9
CASSLERGPTEAFF
TGTGCCAGCAGCTTAGAGAGGGGGCCCACTGAAGCTTTCTTT
>TRBJ2-7|few|-|TRBV29-1
CSVSTGSTYEQYF
TGCAGCGTCTCGACCGGGTCTACCTACGAGCAGTACTTC